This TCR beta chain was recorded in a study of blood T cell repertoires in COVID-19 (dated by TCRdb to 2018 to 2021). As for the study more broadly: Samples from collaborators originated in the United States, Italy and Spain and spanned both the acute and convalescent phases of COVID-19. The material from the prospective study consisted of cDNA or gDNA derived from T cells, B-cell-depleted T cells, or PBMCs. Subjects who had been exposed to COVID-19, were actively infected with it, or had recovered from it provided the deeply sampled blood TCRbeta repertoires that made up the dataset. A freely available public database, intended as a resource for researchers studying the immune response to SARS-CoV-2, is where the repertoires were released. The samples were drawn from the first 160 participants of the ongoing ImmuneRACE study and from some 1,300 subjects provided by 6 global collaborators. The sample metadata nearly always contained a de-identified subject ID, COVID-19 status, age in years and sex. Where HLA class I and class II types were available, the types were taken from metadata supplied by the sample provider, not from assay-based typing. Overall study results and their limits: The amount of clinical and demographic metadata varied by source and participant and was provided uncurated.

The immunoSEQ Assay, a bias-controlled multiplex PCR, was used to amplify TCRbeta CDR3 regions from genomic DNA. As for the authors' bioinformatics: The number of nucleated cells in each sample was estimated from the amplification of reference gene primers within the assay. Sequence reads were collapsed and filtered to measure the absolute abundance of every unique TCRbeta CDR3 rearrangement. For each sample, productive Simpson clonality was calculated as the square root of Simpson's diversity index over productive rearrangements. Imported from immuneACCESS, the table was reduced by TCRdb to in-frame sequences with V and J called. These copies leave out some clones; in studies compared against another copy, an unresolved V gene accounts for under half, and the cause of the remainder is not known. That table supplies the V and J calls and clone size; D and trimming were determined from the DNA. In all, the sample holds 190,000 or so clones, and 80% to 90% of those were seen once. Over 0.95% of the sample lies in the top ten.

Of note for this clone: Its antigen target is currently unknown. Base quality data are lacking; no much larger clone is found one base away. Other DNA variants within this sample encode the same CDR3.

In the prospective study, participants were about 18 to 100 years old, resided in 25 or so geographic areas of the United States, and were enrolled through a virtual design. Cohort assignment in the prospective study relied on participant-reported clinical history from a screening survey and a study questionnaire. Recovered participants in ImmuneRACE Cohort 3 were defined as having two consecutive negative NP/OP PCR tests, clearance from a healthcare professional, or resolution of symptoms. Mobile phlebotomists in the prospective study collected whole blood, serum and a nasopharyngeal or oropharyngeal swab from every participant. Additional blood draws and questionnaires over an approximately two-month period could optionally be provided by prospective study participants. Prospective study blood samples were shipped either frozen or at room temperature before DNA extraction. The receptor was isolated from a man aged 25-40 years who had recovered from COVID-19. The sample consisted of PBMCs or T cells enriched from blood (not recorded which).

The nucleotides are TGTGCCAGCAGCTCAAACAGGGGAGGCTACACCTTC. It codes for CASSSNRGGYTF. This chain joins TRBV7-2 to TRBJ1-2; 7 bases in the junction line up with TRBD1. CDR1 SGHTA and CDR2 FQGNSA are derived from the germline V gene. V lost 4 bases and J lost 8 bases, and the count of bases not matched to a germline gene is 4. The CDR3 goes from the cysteine to the phenylalanine over 12 residues. The CDR3 DNA has 36 bases and is translated from base 1.